A selection of T cell receptor beta chains follows, all from one sample in a study of CD8 T cells in Susac syndrome. One entry per CDR3 protein, called by TCRdb with MiXCR from the immunoSEQ multiplex PCR reads. The table has 150,000 to 200,000 distinct CDR3 sequences, nearly 97% seen once. Source material: CD4+ T cells from PBMCs. The receptor source for this set is a human donor with multiple sclerosis. Both conserved end residues are part of each CDR3. Size values are once, few and many counts, or a class for expanded clones, and some rows have none.

V,size,J,CDR3
TRBV29-1,-,TRBJ1-1,CSITRGNTEAFF
TRBV3-1,-,TRBJ1-6,CASSRGRETYNSPLHF
TRBV5-1,-,TRBJ2-3,CASSLDQLTDTQYF
TRBV5-8,-,TRBJ2-1,CASSSMPGQEYNEQFF
TRBV20-1,-,TRBJ2-7,CSASSLRLAAGEQYF
TRBV5-1,-,TRBJ2-5,CASSNPGGEETQYF
TRBV30,-,TRBJ1-5,CAWSGTDQPQHF
TRBV15,-,TRBJ2-7,CATSRGGQARDEQYF
TRBV7-9,-,TRBJ1-1,CASSLEFLNTEAFF
TRBV29-1,-,TRBJ1-2,CSVDTRGQADNYYGYTF
TRBV7-3,-,TRBJ2-1,CASSLLGSGGNNEQFF
TRBV29-1,-,TRBJ1-2,CSVAGRGRSYGYTF
TRBV7-9,-,TRBJ2-5,CASDGLGRETQYF
TRBV9,-,TRBJ1-1,CASSDREEREAFF
TRBV20-1,once,TRBJ1-3,CSARDRTGSGNTIYF
TRBV27,-,TRBJ2-3,CASSPRGFGTDTQYF
TRBV24-1,-,TRBJ2-2,CATSDPVPGLGIGELFF
TRBV7-2,-,TRBJ2-7,CASSSSDRAGYEQYF
TRBV5-1,-,TRBJ2-1,CASSHLAGGPNNEQFF
TRBV29-1,-,TRBJ1-1,CSVADRDFAEAFF
TRBV30,-,TRBJ2-7,CAWSVLRGYEQYF
TRBV5-6,once,TRBJ2-7,CASRRGDRLSYEQYF
TRBV9,-,TRBJ2-5,CASSAGDRNQETQYF
TRBV20-1,-,TRBJ1-5,CSASLRVGQPQHF
TRBV19,-,TRBJ1-2,CASSIDRREGYTF
TRBV6-2/TRBV6-3,-,TRBJ2-1,CASSYSGQGRVNEQFF